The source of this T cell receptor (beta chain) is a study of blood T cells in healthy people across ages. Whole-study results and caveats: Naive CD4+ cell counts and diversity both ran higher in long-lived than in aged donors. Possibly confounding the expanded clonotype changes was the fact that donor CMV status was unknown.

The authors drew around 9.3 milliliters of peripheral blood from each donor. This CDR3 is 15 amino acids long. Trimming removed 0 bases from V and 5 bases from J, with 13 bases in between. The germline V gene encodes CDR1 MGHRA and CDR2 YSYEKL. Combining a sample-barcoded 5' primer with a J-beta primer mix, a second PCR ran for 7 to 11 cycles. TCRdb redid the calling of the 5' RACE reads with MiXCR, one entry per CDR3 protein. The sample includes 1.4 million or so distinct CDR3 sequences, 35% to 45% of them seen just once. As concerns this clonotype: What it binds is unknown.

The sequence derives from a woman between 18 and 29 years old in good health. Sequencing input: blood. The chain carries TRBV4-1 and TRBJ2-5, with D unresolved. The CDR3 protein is CASSQDNTNYETQYF. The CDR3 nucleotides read TGCGCCAGCAGCCAAGATAACACTAATTATGAGACCCAGTACTTC.